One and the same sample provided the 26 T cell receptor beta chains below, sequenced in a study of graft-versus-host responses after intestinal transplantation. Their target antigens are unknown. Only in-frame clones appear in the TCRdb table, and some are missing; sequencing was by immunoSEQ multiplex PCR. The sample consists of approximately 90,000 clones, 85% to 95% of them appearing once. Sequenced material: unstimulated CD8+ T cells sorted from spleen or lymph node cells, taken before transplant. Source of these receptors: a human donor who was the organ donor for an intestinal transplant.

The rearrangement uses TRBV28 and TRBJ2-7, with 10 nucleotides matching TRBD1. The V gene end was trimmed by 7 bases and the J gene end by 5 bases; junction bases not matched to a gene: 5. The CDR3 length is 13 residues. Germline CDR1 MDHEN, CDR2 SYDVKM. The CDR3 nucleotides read TGTGCCAGCACTGACAGGGGGCCCCACGAGCAGTACTTC. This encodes CASTDRGPHEQYF.

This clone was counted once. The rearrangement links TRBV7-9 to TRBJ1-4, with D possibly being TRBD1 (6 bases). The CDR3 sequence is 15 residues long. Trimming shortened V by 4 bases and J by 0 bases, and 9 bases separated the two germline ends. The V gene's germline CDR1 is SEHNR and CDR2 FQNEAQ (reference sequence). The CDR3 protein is CASSYGQTTNEKLFF. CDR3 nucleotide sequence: TGTGCCAGCAGCTACGGACAGACAACTAATGAAAAACTGTTTTTT. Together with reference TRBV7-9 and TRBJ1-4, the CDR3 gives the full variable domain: DTGVSQNPRHKITKRGQNVTFRCDPISEHNRLYWYRQTLGQGPEFLTYFQNEAQLEKSRLLSDRFSAERPKGSFSTLEIQRTEQGDSAMYLCASSYGQTTNEKLFFGSGTQLSVL.

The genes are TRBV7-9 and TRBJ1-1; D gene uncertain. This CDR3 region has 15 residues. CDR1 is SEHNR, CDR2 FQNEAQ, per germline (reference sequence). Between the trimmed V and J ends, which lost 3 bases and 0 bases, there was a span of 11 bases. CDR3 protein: CASSFALEMNTEAFF. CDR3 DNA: TGTGCCAGCAGCTTTGCCCTGGAGATGAACACTGAAGCTTTCTTT.

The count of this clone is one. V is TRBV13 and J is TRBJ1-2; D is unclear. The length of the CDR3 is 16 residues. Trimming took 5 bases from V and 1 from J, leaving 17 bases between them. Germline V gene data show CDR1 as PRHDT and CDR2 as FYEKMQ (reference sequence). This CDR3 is CASSTRIDSVNYGYTF. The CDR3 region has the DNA TGTGCCAGCAGCACCCGAATTGACTCCGTTAACTATGGCTACACCTTC. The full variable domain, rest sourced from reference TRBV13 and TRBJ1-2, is AAGVIQSPRHLIKEKRETATLKCYPIPRHDTVYWYQQGPGQDPQFLISFYEKMQSDKGSIPDRFSAQQFSDYHSELNMSSLELGDSALYFCASSTRIDSVNYGYTFGSGTRLTVV.

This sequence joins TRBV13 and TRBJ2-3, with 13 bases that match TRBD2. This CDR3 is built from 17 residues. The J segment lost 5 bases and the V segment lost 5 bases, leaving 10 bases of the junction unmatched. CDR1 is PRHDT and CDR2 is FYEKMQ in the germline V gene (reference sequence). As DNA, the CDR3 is TGTGCCAGCAGCCCCCGACTAGCGGGGGGTTACGTAGATACGCAGTATTTT. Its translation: CASSPRLAGGYVDTQYF.

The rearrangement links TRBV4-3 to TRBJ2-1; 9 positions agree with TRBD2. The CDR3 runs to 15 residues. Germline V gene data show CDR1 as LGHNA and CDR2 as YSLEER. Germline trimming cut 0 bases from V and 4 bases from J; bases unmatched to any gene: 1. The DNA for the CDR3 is TGCGCCAGCAGCCAAGATACTAGCGGGTACAATGAGCAGTTCTTC. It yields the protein CASSQDTSGYNEQFF.

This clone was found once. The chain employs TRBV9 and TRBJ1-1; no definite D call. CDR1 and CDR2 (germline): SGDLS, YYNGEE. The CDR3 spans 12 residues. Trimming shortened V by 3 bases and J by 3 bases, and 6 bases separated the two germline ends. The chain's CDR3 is CASSDRDTEAFF. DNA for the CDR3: TGTGCCAGCAGCGACCGGGACACTGAAGCTTTCTTT.

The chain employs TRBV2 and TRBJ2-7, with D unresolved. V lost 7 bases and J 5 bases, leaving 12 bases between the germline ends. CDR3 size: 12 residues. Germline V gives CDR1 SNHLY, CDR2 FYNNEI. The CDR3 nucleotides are TGTGCCAGCATGGCGGATGGTAACGAGCAGTACTTC. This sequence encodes CASMADGNEQYF.

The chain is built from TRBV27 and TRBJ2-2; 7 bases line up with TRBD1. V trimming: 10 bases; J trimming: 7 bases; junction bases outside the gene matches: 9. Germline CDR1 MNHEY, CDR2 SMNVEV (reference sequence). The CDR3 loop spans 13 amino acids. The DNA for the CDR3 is TGTGCCACTATAGGGGGCGCGGGCGGGGAGCTGTTTTTT. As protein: CATIGGAGGELFF.

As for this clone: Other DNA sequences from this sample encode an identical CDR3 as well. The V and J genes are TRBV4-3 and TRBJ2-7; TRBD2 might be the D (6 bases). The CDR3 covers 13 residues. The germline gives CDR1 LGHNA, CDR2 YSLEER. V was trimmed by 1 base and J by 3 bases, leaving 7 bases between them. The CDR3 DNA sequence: TGCGCCAGCAGCCAAGGACTAGACTACGAGCAGTACTTC. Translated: CASSQGLDYEQYF.

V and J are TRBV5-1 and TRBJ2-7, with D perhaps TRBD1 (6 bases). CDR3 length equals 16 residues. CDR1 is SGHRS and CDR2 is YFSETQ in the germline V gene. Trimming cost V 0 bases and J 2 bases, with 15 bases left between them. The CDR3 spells CASSLDSAGVTYEQYF. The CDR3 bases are TGCGCCAGCAGCTTGGATTCGGCAGGGGTAACCTACGAGCAGTACTTC.

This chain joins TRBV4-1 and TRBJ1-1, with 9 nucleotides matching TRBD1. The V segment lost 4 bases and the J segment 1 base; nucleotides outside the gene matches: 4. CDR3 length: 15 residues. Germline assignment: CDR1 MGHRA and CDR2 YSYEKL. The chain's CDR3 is CASSPTTGGNTEAFF. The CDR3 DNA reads TGCGCCAGCAGCCCGACGACAGGGGGGAACACTGAAGCTTTCTTT.

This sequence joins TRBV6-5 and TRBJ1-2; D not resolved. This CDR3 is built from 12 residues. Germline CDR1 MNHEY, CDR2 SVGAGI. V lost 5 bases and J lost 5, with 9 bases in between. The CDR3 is CASSPGAYGYTF. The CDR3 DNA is TGTGCCAGCAGTCCGGGAGCTTATGGCTACACCTTC.

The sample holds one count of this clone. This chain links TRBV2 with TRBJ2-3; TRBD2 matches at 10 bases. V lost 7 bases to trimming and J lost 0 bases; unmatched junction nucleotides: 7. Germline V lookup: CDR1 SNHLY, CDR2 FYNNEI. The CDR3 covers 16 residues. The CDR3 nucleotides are TGTGCCAGCAAGCTAGCGGGGGCCACTAGCACAGATACGCAGTATTTT. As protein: CASKLAGATSTDTQYF.

In DNA form, the CDR3 reads TGTGCCAGCAGCCAATATGGGACAGCCTATGGCTACACCTTC. Translating gives CASSQYGTAYGYTF. The chain combines TRBV14 with TRBJ1-2; TRBD1 aligns across 7 bases. The CDR3 contains 14 residues. Trimming took 2 bases from V and 4 from J; bases not matched to a gene: 4. The V gene's germline CDR1 is SGHDN and CDR2 FVKESK.

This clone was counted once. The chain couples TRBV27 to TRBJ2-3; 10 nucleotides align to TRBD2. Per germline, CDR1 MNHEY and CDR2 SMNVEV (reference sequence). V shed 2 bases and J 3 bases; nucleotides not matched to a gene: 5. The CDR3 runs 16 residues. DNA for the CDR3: TGTGCCAGCAGTTTACGGCTAGCGGGGGATACAGATACGCAGTATTTT. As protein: CASSLRLAGDTDTQYF.

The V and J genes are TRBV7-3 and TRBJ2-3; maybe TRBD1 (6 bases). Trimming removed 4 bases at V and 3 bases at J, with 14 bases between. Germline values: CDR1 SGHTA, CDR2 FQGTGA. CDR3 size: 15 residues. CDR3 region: CASSSGTTRTDTQYF. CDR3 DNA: TGTGCCAGCAGCTCCGGGACAACCCGAACAGATACGCAGTATTTT.

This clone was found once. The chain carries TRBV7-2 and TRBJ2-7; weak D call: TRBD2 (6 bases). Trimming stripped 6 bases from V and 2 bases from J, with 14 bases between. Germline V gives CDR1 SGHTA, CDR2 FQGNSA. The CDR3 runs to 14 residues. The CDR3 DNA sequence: TGTGCCAGCAGTCCGGGACTGACGACCTACGAGCAGTACTTC. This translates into CASSPGLTTYEQYF.

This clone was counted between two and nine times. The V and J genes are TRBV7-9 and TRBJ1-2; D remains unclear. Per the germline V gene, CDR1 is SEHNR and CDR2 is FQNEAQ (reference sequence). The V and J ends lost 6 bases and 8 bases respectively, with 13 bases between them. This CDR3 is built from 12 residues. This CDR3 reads CASSFISEGYTF. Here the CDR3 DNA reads TGTGCCAGCAGTTTTATCTCGGAGGGCTACACCTTC.

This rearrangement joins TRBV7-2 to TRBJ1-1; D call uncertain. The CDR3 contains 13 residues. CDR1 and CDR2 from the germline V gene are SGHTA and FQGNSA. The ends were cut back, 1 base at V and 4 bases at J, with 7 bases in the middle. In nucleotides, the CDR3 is TGTGCCAGCAGCTTAGGAGTTTCCACTGAAGCTTTCTTT. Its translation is CASSLGVSTEAFF.

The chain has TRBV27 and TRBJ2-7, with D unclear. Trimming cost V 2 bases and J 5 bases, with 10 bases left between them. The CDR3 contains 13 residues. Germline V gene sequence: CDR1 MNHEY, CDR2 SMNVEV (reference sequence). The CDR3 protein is CASSLAAPDEQYF. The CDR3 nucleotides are TGTGCCAGCAGTTTAGCGGCGCCGGACGAGCAGTACTTC.

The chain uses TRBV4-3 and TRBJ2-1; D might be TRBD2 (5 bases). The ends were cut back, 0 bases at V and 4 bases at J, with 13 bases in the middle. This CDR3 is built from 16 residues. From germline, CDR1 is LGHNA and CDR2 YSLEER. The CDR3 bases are TGCGCCAGCAGCCAAGAACGGGGTCCCCCTTACAATGAGCAGTTCTTC. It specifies CASSQERGPPYNEQFF.

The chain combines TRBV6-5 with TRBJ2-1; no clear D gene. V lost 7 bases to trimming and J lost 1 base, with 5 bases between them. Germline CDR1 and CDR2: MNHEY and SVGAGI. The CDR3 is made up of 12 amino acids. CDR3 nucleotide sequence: TGTGCCAGCACCAGTTCCTACAATGAGCAGTTCTTC. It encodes CASTSSYNEQFF.

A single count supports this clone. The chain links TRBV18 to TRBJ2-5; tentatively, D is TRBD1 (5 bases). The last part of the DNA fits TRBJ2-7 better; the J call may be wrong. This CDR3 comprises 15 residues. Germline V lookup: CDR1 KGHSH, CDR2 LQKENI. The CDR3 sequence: CASSPPNRSRVEQYF. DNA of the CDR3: TGTGCCAGCTCACCACCCAACAGAAGCAGGGTCGAGCAGTACTTC.

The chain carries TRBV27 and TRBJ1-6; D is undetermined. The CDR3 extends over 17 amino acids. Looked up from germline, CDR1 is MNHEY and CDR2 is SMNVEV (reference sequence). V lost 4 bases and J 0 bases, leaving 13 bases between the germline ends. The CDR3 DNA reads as TGTGCCAGCAGTTCCCTTTCCCTTAGCTCCTATAATTCACCCCTCCACTTT. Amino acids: CASSSLSLSSYNSPLHF.

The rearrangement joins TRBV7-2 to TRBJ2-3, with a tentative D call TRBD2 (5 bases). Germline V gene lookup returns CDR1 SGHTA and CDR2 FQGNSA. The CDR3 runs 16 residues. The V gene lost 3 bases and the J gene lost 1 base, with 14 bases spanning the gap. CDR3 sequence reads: CASSFSRGSRTDTQYF. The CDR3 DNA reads TGTGCCAGCAGCTTCTCCCGGGGATCACGCACAGATACGCAGTATTTT.